This record concerns one TCR beta chain sequence. This clonotype was recorded many times. Its cognate antigen has yet to be identified. Within one base of it there is no much larger clone, and no base qualities were kept. The sample is drawn from a study of T cells in Graves' hyperthyroidism and ophthalmopathy (dated by TCRdb to the late 2010s). A note on the overall study: Peripheral blood samples were taken at initial diagnosis, before any treatment was given. To identify TCR V-J signatures that set the groups apart, the researchers used a discovery cohort of 100 or so patients, made up of roughly 45 with Graves' ophthalmopathy and around 58 with stable Graves' hyperthyroidism. An independent validation cohort of 18 to 20 hyperthyroidism patients and 17 patients who later progressed to ophthalmopathy tested prospective prediction of ophthalmopathy. The 95 to 100 discovery patients were randomly divided into training and test sets at a 7:3 ratio. In about six Graves' hyperthyroidism patients, the study also compared T-cell repertoires from thyroid tissue with T-cell repertoires from blood. After sampling, hyperthyroidism patients received methimazole starting at 30 mg daily, and ophthalmopathy patients received high-dose intravenous methylprednisolone. The paper describes TCR Vbeta CDR3 sequencing of 140 or so peripheral blood samples, made up of fewer than 50 ophthalmopathy patients, over 70 hyperthyroidism patients and some 17 progressor patients.

The CDR3 sequence holds 15 residues, the cysteine and phenylalanine included. Of all the DNA, just the CDR3 is kept, 45 bases in frame from base 1. Trimming removed 7 bases from V and 5 bases from J; the gene matches leave 9 bases unexplained. CDR1 and CDR2 were assigned from the germline V gene as WSHSY and SAAADI. Results and caveats for the whole study, not just this receptor: In validation, the model predicted progression to ophthalmopathy with just under 71% sensitivity and approximately 74% specificity, a median of about 6 months before onset. A 13 V-J signature model separated ophthalmopathy from stable hyperthyroidism, with just over 85% sensitivity and 81.08% specificity in cross-validation and 80%/75% in testing. Most expanded thyroid clonotypes (frequency above 0.001) were also detected in blood, a finding suggesting that blood repertoires may reflect thyroid immune responses. Sample size was not statistically predetermined, and blinding of investigators to group allocation was not performed.

The TCR beta CDR3 regions were amplified from the RNA transcripts. For the first round of RT-PCR on the TCR CDR3, the HTBI primer set was used together with the Qiagen OneStep RT-PCR kit. Libraries were constructed in a second round of multiplex PCR, after which size selection and purification were performed. Libraries were sequenced paired-end with 100 bp reads on an Illumina HiSeq2000. In the original analysis: SOAPnuke was used to process the raw data, removing reads that contained adapters or uncalled bases, had a mean Phred below 15, or lacked an exact match to the constant primer or identifier. High-quality paired reads were merged using COPE v1.2.5, and each unique nucleotide sequence was defined as a clonotype. MiTCR v1.1 was used to align the clonotypes against IMGT TRBV, TRBD and TRBJ reference segments. The analysis was restricted to V-J combinations with a frequency above 0.0001, which together covered about 99% of the repertoires. A TCS score was defined as the ratio between F50 (clonal expansion) and ExV (chaos), using BLOSUM62-based TCRdist between CDR3 peptides within each V-J. Welch's t-statistics and random forest reduced 500 to 650 V-J features to roughly 13, which were used in a naive Bayes classifier (R e1071). The public sequencing data were trimmed at Q25 with fastp and processed into clonotypes with MiXCR by TCRdb, which kept only in-frame beta chains. Each entry merges the rows of one CDR3 protein and shows their most common DNA and genes. Clone size and V and J calls follow TCRdb, not the original study. In all, the sample holds almost 350,000 distinct CDR3 sequences, and less than 20% of those were seen once. Clones ranked in the top ten supply roughly 16% of the sample.

In the ophthalmopathy patients, disease was moderately to severely active, with a Clinical Activity Score of 3 or more, a NOSPECS grade of 4 or more, and a duration of less than 3 months. Any patient with an uncontrolled infection, another autoimmune disease, pregnancy or lactation was excluded. Diagnoses were based on clinical symptoms, serum thyroxine and TRAb, thyroid ultrasound and orbital computed tomography. PBMCs were separated from around 9.1 ml of fresh peripheral blood using Ficoll-Paque density gradient centrifugation. Total RNA was extracted with Trizol reagent, and quality was checked on an Agilent 2100 Bioanalyzer.

Sequencing was carried out using blood. In this chain, TRBV10-2 is recombined with TRBJ2-5, and TRBD1 aligns with 11 junction nucleotides. This clonotype was obtained from a woman between 40 and 55 years old with Graves' ophthalmopathy. The CDR3 here reads CASKPGQGDFETQYF. The bases read TGCGCCAGCAAACCGGGACAGGGGGATTTTGAGACCCAGTACTTC.